This T cell receptor (beta chain) was recovered during a study of blood T cells in healthy people across ages. Points from the study as a whole: Higher diversity, along with more naive CD4+ cells, distinguished long-lived donors from aged donors. For the donors, CMV status was unknown and possibly confounded expanded clonotype changes. A roughly linear fall in TCR beta diversity per million T cells was seen with increasing age.

A second about 7 to 11 cycle PCR used barcoded and J-beta primers. TCRdb redid the calling of the 5' RACE reads with MiXCR, one entry per CDR3 protein. The profile shows more than 700,000 distinct CDR3 sequences, about 48% of them singletons. About this clonotype itself: Its antigen remains unidentified.

Germline V lookup: CDR1 MNHEY, CDR2 SVGEGT. The length of the CDR3 is 16 residues. The J gene is TRBJ2-5, the V gene TRBV6-2 or TRBV6-3, with 9 nucleotides matching TRBD2. The last part of the DNA fits TRBJ2-7 better; the J call may be wrong. The receptor comes from a man older than 75 in good health. The sample consisted of blood. DNA of the CDR3: TGTGCCAGCAGTTCCCCCCTAGCGGGGTTATACTACGAGCAGTACTTC. Protein: CASSSPLAGLYYEQYF.